The 31 T cell receptor beta chains listed next were all sequenced from one sample in a study of CD4 T cells in relation to SARS-CoV-2 and coronaviruses. Their cognate antigens are unknown. Before the COVID-19 pandemic, during about 2010-2018, CD4+ T cells were taken from unexposed donors. Isolation of CD4+ T cells took place after approximately 11 days in culture. This table comes from immunoSEQ multiplex PCR, and its TCRdb copy is limited to in-frame clones, with some not included. Altogether more than 20,000 clones are present, under 85% being singletons, with the ten largest covering roughly 12%. Sequencing was performed on CD4+ T cells from PBMCs, cultured in vitro. These TCRs come from a human donor in good health.

The chain combines TRBV21-1 with TRBJ2-7; TRBD1, the table's D call, lacks a check against the DNA. TRBV21-1 is a known pseudogene. The CDR3 consists of 12 residues. The chain's CDR3 is CASSRQGDEQYF. CDR3 nucleotide sequence: TGTGCCAGCAGCAGGCAGGGGGACGAGCAGTACTTC.

The V gene is TRBV15, the J gene TRBJ2-7; D may correspond to TRBD1 or TRBD2 (5 bases each). The length of the CDR3 is 14 residues. V was pared by 5 bases and J by 4 bases, with 15 bases between. In germline, CDR1 is LNHNV, CDR2 YYDKDF (reference sequence). The CDR3 spells CATSRPGWGYEQYF. The CDR3 nucleotides read TGTGCCACCAGCCGCCCAGGGTGGGGGTACGAGCAGTACTTC.

The chain combines TRBV28 with TRBJ2-2; 11 nucleotides line up with TRBD2. Germline CDR1 reads MDHEN; CDR2 reads SYDVKM. V was clipped by 2 bases and J by 3 bases; unmatched bases: 17. CDR3 size: 21 residues. The CDR3 region is CASSLPNRRLAGKRDTGELFF. As DNA, the CDR3 is TGTGCCAGCAGTTTACCAAACCGACGACTAGCGGGAAAGCGGGACACCGGGGAGCTGTTTTTT.

This clone has more than one count but fewer than ten. The chain combines TRBV27 with TRBJ1-6; 7 nucleotides line up with TRBD1. Germline values: CDR1 MNHEY, CDR2 SMNVEV (reference sequence). V lost 5 bases to trimming and J lost 6 bases; unmatched junction nucleotides: 7. The CDR3 consists of 15 residues. The CDR3 loop reads CASSPIWDSNSPLHF. CDR3 DNA: TGTGCCAGCAGTCCGATTTGGGACAGTAATTCACCCCTCCACTTT.

The chain uses TRBV7-9 and TRBJ1-2, with 9 bases that match TRBD1. Germline lookup yields CDR1 SEHNR and CDR2 FQNEAQ (reference sequence). Trimming removed 5 bases from V and 6 bases from J; junction bases left unmatched: 1. CDR3 length: 12 residues. CDR3 sequence (DNA): TGTGCCAGCAGCCGGGACAGGGATGGCTACACCTTC. This translates into CASSRDRDGYTF.

The chain is built from TRBV24-1 and TRBJ2-1; TRBD2 matches at 7 bases. Unmatched junction bases numbered 9, after V lost 3 bases and J lost 8 bases. The germline gives CDR1 KGHDR, CDR2 SFDVKD. The CDR3 runs 15 residues. CDR3 region: CATSDGGLAVHEQFF. CDR3 nucleotides: TGTGCCACCAGTGATGGGGGTCTAGCGGTCCATGAGCAGTTCTTC.

The genes are TRBV6-1 and TRBJ2-5; D is possibly TRBD2 (5 bases). Germline V gene lookup returns CDR1 MNHNS and CDR2 SASEGT. V was clipped by 3 bases and J by 1 base, with 18 bases between them. This CDR3 spans 17 amino acids. The CDR3 protein is CASSDVFSDGFQETQYF. The DNA for the CDR3 is TGTGCCAGCAGTGATGTGTTTAGCGACGGGTTCCAAGAGACCCAGTACTTC.

V and J are TRBV18 and TRBJ2-7; D gene uncertain. The CDR3 sequence is 13 residues long. In germline, CDR1 is KGHSH, CDR2 LQKENI. The V gene lost 3 bases and the J gene lost 4 bases, with 10 bases spanning the gap. CDR3 DNA sequence: TGTGCCAGCTCACCTGTGACGGGTTACGAGCAGTACTTC. As protein: CASSPVTGYEQYF.

V is TRBV19 and J is TRBJ2-6; 8 bases align to TRBD1. With 3 bases clipped from V and 2 bases from J, the junction kept 3 bases outside the gene matches. The CDR3 length is 16 residues. The germline V gene encodes CDR1 LNHDA and CDR2 SQIVND (reference sequence). Written as DNA, the CDR3 is TGTGCCAGTAGTATCGCAGGGGGCACTGGGGCCAACGTCCTGACTTTC. Its translation: CASSIAGGTGANVLTF.

The chain joins TRBV20-1 to TRBJ2-3; perhaps TRBD1 as D (5 bases). V gave up 3 bases and J gave up 5 bases, with 15 bases separating them. Germline V gives CDR1 DFQATT, CDR2 SNEGSKA (reference sequence). The length of the CDR3 is 14 residues. CDR3 in DNA: TGCAGTGCTAGTCAGGGCAGGGTGTTAGATACGCAGTATTTT. Encoded protein: CSASQGRVLDTQYF.

This chain links TRBV19 with TRBJ1-1; 8 nucleotides match TRBD1. The CDR3 covers 14 residues. The J segment lost 2 bases and the V segment lost 6 bases, leaving 5 bases of the junction unmatched. Per the germline V gene, CDR1 is LNHDA and CDR2 is SQIVND (reference sequence). CDR3 DNA sequence: TGTGCCAGTAGCCCCGGACAGGGAAACACTGAAGCTTTCTTT. It codes for CASSPGQGNTEAFF.

The J gene is TRBJ2-7, the V gene TRBV4-2; 7 bases map to TRBD2. The germline CDR1 and CDR2 sequences are LGHNA and YNFKEQ. V was pared by 0 bases and J by 2 bases, with 4 bases of the junction left unmatched. The CDR3 loop spans 15 amino acids. CDR3 residues: CASSQDLAVAYEQYF. Here the CDR3 DNA reads TGTGCCAGCAGCCAAGACCTAGCGGTCGCCTACGAGCAGTACTTC.

The gene calls are TRBV6-1 and TRBJ2-1, with TRBD1 matching over 7 bases. The germline V gene has CDR1 MNHNS and CDR2 SASEGT. The CDR3 runs 16 residues. The trim removed 2 bases at V and 7 bases at J, leaving 11 bases unmatched. The CDR3: CASSELPSQGVNEQFF. For the CDR3, the DNA is TGTGCCAGCAGTGAACTCCCCTCCCAGGGGGTGAATGAGCAGTTCTTC.

V usage is TRBV3-1 (or the pseudogene TRBV3-2) and J usage is TRBJ2-1; maybe TRBD2 (5 bases). Between the trimmed V and J ends, which lost 0 bases and 13 bases, there was a span of 16 bases. CDR3 length: 14 amino acids. In germline, CDR1 is LGHDT, CDR2 YNNKEL (reference sequence). The CDR3 loop is CASSQDLTRAGQFF. CDR3 DNA sequence: TGTGCCAGCAGCCAAGACCTAACTAGGGCTGGACAGTTCTTC.

The chain couples TRBV24-1 to TRBJ2-3; D remains ambiguous. The CDR3 is 13 amino acids. Germline assignment: CDR1 KGHDR and CDR2 SFDVKD. Trimming stripped 5 bases from V and 2 bases from J, with 7 bases between. CDR3: CATSGDITDTQYF. CDR3 DNA: TGTGCCACCAGTGGAGATATCACAGATACGCAGTATTTT.

This rearrangement joins TRBV3-1 (or the pseudogene TRBV3-2) to TRBJ1-5; no clear D gene. The CDR3 is 14 amino acids. Germline CDR1 and CDR2: LGHDT and YNNKEL (reference sequence). Trimming pared 2 bases from V and 0 bases from J, leaving 5 bases between. DNA for the CDR3: TGTGCCAGCAGCCAACTAGATAGCAATCAGCCCCAGCATTTT. It translates to CASSQLDSNQPQHF.

The chain links TRBV28 to TRBJ1-5; D possibly corresponds to TRBD1 (5 bases). Germline V gives CDR1 MDHEN, CDR2 SYDVKM. The V and J ends lost 6 bases and 12 bases respectively, with 21 bases between them. The CDR3 runs to 14 residues. CDR3 nucleotide sequence: TGTGCCAGCAGCAAACAACAGAACAGGATTTACCAGCATTTT. Residues: CASSKQQNRIYQHF.

This CDR3 reads CASSYNREDQETQYF. The CDR3 bases are TGTGCCAGCAGTTACAACCGGGAGGACCAAGAGACCCAGTACTTC. The chain uses TRBV6-5 and TRBJ2-5; 7 positions match TRBD2. Germline assignment: CDR1 MNHEY and CDR2 SVGAGI. This CDR3 comprises 15 residues. V trimming: 2 bases; J trimming: 0 bases; junction bases outside the gene matches: 3.

Written as DNA, the CDR3 is TGTGCCAGCAGTGGGACCCTGGGGGAAATTCAGTACTTC. Residues: CASSGTLGEIQYF. V is TRBV6-4 and J is TRBJ2-4; D might be TRBD1 or TRBD2, each matching 5 bases. Germline V gene data show CDR1 as MRHNA and CDR2 as SNTAGT. V was pared by 4 bases and J by 10 bases, with 14 bases between. The length of the CDR3 is 13 residues.

This sequence joins TRBV3-1 (or the pseudogene TRBV3-2) and TRBJ2-2; D call uncertain. From germline, CDR1 is LGHDT and CDR2 YNNKEL (reference sequence). The CDR3 runs 16 residues. V was cut by 1 base and J by 1 base, with 10 bases left in between. For the CDR3, the DNA is TGTGCCAGCAGCCAAGTTAAAGGTCAGAACACCGGGGAGCTGTTTTTT. Encoded protein: CASSQVKGQNTGELFF.

The gene calls are TRBV24-1 and TRBJ2-5; TRBD2 is a possible D gene (5 bases). Germline V gene lookup returns CDR1 KGHDR and CDR2 SFDVKD. The CDR3 runs to 18 residues. The V gene lost 1 base and the J gene lost 2 bases, with 19 bases spanning the gap. CDR3 DNA sequence: TGTGCCACCAGTGATTTCGGGGATACGGGATCGGTACAAGAGACCCAGTACTTC. This gives the protein CATSDFGDTGSVQETQYF.

The CDR3 coding sequence is TGTGCCAGCAGTTTGGATGAGACCCAGTACTTC. Translated: CASSLDETQYF. J is TRBJ2-5 and V is TRBV12-3 or TRBV12-4; no clear D gene. Trimming cost V 3 bases and J 5 bases, with 4 bases left between them. This CDR3 contains 11 residues.

The V call is TRBV30, the J call TRBJ2-3; 8 bases map to TRBD1. The CDR3 sequence is 15 residues long. The germline V gene encodes CDR1 GTSNPN and CDR2 SVGIG (reference sequence). The junction had 8 bases not matched to a gene; V was cut back by 4 bases and J by 2 bases. The CDR3, as DNA: TGTGCCTGGACCTCGGGGGACAGGAACACAGATACGCAGTATTTT. Translation gives CAWTSGDRNTDTQYF. Full variable domain (outside the CDR3, taken from reference TRBV30 and TRBJ2-3): SQTIHQWPATLVQPVGSPLSLECTVEGTSNPNLYWYRQAAGRGLQLLFYSVGIGQISSEVPQNLSASRPQDRQFILSSKKLLLSDSGFYLCAWTSGDRNTDTQYFGPGTRLTVL.

V and J are TRBV6-5 and TRBJ2-7; D gene uncertain. The CDR3 extends over 14 amino acids. V was pared by 6 bases and J by 0 bases, with 12 bases between. In germline, CDR1 is MNHEY, CDR2 SVGAGI. CDR3 loop: CASSPGLNSYEQYF. The CDR3 bases are TGTGCCAGCAGCCCGGGCCTTAACTCCTACGAGCAGTACTTC.

V is TRBV5-5 and J is TRBJ2-7; 8 bases line up with TRBD1. V was clipped by 4 bases and J by 6 bases; unmatched bases: 21. Germline assignment: CDR1 SGHKS and CDR2 YYEKEE (reference sequence). The CDR3 is made up of 18 amino acids. CDR3 sequence reads: CASSQRRIGQGTVAEQYF. CDR3 coding DNA: TGTGCCAGCAGCCAGCGCCGAATAGGACAGGGAACGGTGGCCGAGCAGTACTTC.

V usage is TRBV2 and J usage is TRBJ1-5; unclear D gene. The V gene lost 7 bases and the J gene lost 0 bases, with 10 bases spanning the gap. Germline lookup yields CDR1 SNHLY and CDR2 FYNNEI. The CDR3 has 14 residues. This CDR3 is CASKNGVSNQPQHF. The CDR3 DNA reads as TGTGCCAGCAAGAACGGGGTTAGCAATCAGCCCCAGCATTTT.

This chain joins TRBV4-2 and TRBJ2-3; D is possibly TRBD1 (5 bases). The germline V and J ends were trimmed by 0 bases and 2 bases, with 15 bases remaining between them. Per the germline V gene, CDR1 is LGHNA and CDR2 is YNFKEQ. This CDR3 is 17 amino acids long. In DNA form, the CDR3 reads TGTGCCAGCAGCCAAGATCCCCAGGGTTGGGACACAGATACGCAGTATTTT. As protein: CASSQDPQGWDTDTQYF.

The chain couples TRBV2 to TRBJ1-4; D gene uncertain. V was trimmed by 6 bases and J by 0 bases, leaving 14 bases between them. This CDR3 has 16 amino acids. Per germline, CDR1 SNHLY and CDR2 FYNNEI. The CDR3 reads CASRRRTGPTNEKLFF. CDR3 nucleotide sequence: TGTGCCAGCAGGCGACGGACTGGCCCAACTAATGAAAAACTGTTTTTT.

The CDR3 DNA follows: TGTGCCAGCGATCGAGCGGGATACAATGAGCAGTTCTTC. Amino acid sequence: CASDRAGYNEQFF. The chain employs TRBV4-2 and TRBJ2-1, with 7 positions matching TRBD2. The length of the CDR3 is 13 residues. J gave up 4 bases and V 8 bases, and 5 bases lay outside the gene matches. CDR1 LGHNA and CDR2 YNFKEQ come from the germline V gene.

This clone was recorded once. CDR3 in amino acids: CASSPPDPDGETQYF. Written as DNA, the CDR3 is TGTGCCAGCAGTCCCCCGGACCCGGATGGAGAGACCCAGTACTTC. The rearrangement uses TRBV27 and TRBJ2-5; unclear D gene. Germline V gene sequence: CDR1 MNHEY, CDR2 SMNVEV (reference sequence). V shed 5 bases and J shed 4 bases, with 17 bases lying between them. The length of the CDR3 is 15 residues.

The chain links TRBV6-4 to TRBJ2-6, with D unclear. The germline CDR1 and CDR2 sequences are MRHNA and SNTAGT. V was pared by 2 bases and J by 0 bases, with 5 bases between. This CDR3 has 15 amino acids. The CDR3 sequence is CASSDDNSGANVLTF. DNA of the CDR3: TGTGCCAGCAGTGACGACAACTCTGGGGCCAACGTCCTGACTTTC.